This T cell receptor (beta chain) was documented in a study of long-term antiretroviral therapy in people with HIV. Findings of the study overall: With ART, diversity went up but was still lower than in transplant donor controls. Collection of the blood took place between the mid-2000s and the late 2010s. The ART regimens in use then may have been less effective than current ones.

Every one of the donors gave at least one pre-ART PBMC sample and at least two post-ART PBMC samples. Samples were assayed with immunoSEQ v3.0 at survey level. Sequencing aimed at roughly 40,000-50,000 T-cell genomes per sample. Method: immunoSEQ multiplex PCR; TCRdb's copy keeps in-frame clones and lacks some. This table holds fewer than 30,000 clones, roughly 80% found once. The CDR3 runs to 15 residues. CDR1 SGHTA and CDR2 FQGNSA come from the germline V gene. V was trimmed by 5 bases and J by 2 bases, leaving 16 bases between them. As regards this clone: Antigen specificity is unknown.

The sequence derives from a man aged 35-49 years with HIV. The specimen comprised unsorted PBMCs, sampled 3 years after starting antiretroviral therapy. The chain recombines TRBV7-2 with TRBJ2-7, with D possibly matching TRBD2 (6 bases). As DNA, the CDR3 is TGTGCCAGCAGCCCCCGCGCTAGCGTGCCCTACGAGCAGTACTTC. This codes for CASSPRASVPYEQYF.